This TCR beta chain came from a study of CD8+ T cells in alopecia areata. The sample's treatment: oral pan-JAK inhibitor, 5-10 mg twice daily. This clone was picked up a small number of times. Sequencing templates came from extracted RNA that was reverse transcribed into cDNA. Measured with immunoSEQ multiplex PCR; TCRdb has only the in-frame clones, and not every one. Among about 120,000 clones listed, less than 75% were seen once. Germline loops: CDR1 SQVTM, CDR2 ANQGSEA. This CDR3 comprises 14 residues. V lost 3 bases and J lost 2; bases outside the gene matches: 6. The genes are TRBV29-1 and TRBJ2-5, with 7 bases lining up with TRBD1. This TCR was sampled from a human donor with alopecia areata. The sample in question was CD8+ T cells sorted from blood, obtained at week 4, from a patient treated with tofacitinib. The CDR3 here is CSVDDREAQETQYF. As DNA, the CDR3 is TGCAGCGTTGATGACAGGGAAGCGCAAGAGACCCAGTACTTC.